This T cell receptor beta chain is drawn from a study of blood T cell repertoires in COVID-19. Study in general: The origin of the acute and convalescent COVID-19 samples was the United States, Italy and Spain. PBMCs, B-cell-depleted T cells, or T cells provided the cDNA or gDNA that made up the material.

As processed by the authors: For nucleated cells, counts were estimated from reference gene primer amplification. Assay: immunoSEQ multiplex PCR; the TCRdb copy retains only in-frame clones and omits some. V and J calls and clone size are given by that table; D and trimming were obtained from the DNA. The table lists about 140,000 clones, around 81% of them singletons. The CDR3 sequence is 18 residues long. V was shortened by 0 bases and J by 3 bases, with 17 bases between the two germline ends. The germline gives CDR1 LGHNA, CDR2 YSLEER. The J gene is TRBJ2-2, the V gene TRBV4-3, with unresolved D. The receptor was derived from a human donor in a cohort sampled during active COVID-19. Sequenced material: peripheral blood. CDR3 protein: CASSQDPPQGEDTGELFF. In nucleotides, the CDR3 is TGCGCCAGCAGCCAAGATCCCCCACAAGGAGAGGACACCGGGGAGCTGTTTTTT.